This note documents a single T cell receptor (beta chain) sequence. Its antigen has not been determined. Base qualities were left out, and no much larger clone turns up one base away. The cohort consisted of some 730 healthy bone marrow donors. Cohort members were all nominally healthy when sampled, although unrecorded immune exposures were likely present. The donor tested CMV seronegative and was one of the 352 seronegative cohort members. Every donor gave a peripheral blood sample, and the peripheral blood mononuclear cells from that sample were used for TCR beta sequencing. The Qiagen DNeasy Blood Extraction Kit was used to extract genomic DNA from the blood cell samples. Germline trimming amounts to 5 bases on V and 3 bases on J, with 4 as the count of junction bases outside the gene matches. The germline V gene gives CDR1 as SGHTA and CDR2 as FQGNSA. The CDR3, from cysteine to phenylalanine, totals 15 residues. Only CDR3 DNA is held: 45 bases, read in frame from base 1.

The entry originates in a study of cytomegalovirus exposure and HLA in healthy donors (dated by TCRdb to about 2017). Concerning the study at large: An earlier analysis of fewer than 750 of the donors reported under 300 Gb of sequence data and 117 million unique TCR beta sequences obtained from about 179 million T cells. An early release that covered about 640 HLA-typed donors contained approximately 300 gigabases of sequencing data and approximately 85 million unique TCR sequences. Among the roughly 400 genotyped donors, more than 70% belonged to the genetic ancestry cluster associated with self-reported Caucasian donors. The study was designed to test whether signatures of past pathogen exposure could be identified by cataloging public T cell receptors. The study used immunosequencing to profile the T cell repertoires of 670 or so subjects and linked those repertoires to cytomegalovirus serostatus. In addition to the first cohort of 666 subjects, a separate validation cohort of some 120 different subjects was used. To predict cytomegalovirus infection status, the study brought together high-throughput TCR immunosequencing, statistical association of individual TCRs with disease status, and machine learning. In a later analysis, previously published TCR beta repertoires from 666 donors were re-analyzed and high-resolution HLA genotyping was added so that TCR occurrence patterns could be studied. Rather than using new phenotypic data, the later analysis identified candidate immune exposures from TCR beta sequences and from how often those sequences occurred across donors. An earlier analysis of around 540 of the donors applied high-throughput TCR beta sequencing to assess whether each TCR beta V gene segment acted as functional or pseudogenic. Donor age, sex, ethnicity and CMV serostatus were compiled alongside the repertoire data. In a later genetic analysis, genome-wide SNP genotypes for about 55% of the roughly 700 donors were used, and that subset was treated as a discovery cohort. Every discovery cohort repertoire had been produced on one sequencing platform. Both class I and class II loci were covered by HLA typing, at four-digit resolution. Typing coverage varied by locus: about 620-630 donors for A, B, C, DRB1 and DQB1; under 550 for DQA1; around 570 for DPA1; roughly 450 for DPB1. Several DR-DQ haplotypes were treated as single units for association and clustering because of strong linkage in the cohort. Across some 400 genotyped donors of the cohort, an average of about 240,000 unique TCR beta nucleotide sequences per donor were sequenced, and roughly 18% of those sequences were non-productive. What the study reported, not specific to this receptor: Specific HLA alleles were associated with over 15,000 TCR beta sequences at a false discovery rate of 0.05 in a later analysis. Strong co-occurrence of HLA alleles, especially DR and DQ, made assigning TCR associations to individual alleles difficult. V-gene and J-gene trimming of TCR beta chains was associated with a missense DCLRE1C variant in a later genetic analysis, and the association was replicated in an independent cohort. Some IMGT-functional V segments, including TRBV6-2 and TRBV6-3, could not be distinguished by the 87-base-pair reads and were therefore excluded. A total of fewer than 200 TCR beta chains were listed by the study as associated with cytomegalovirus. According to a later analysis, parvovirus B19, influenza, CMV and Epstein-Barr virus appeared linked to several top co-occurrence clusters. In a later analysis, HLA-associated TCR beta chains showed more clonal expansion and lower generation probabilities than non-associated chains that were equally common. In an earlier analysis of some 500 of the donors, most TCR beta V segments appeared in productive rearrangements about 90% or about 30% of the time, broadly matching IMGT annotations. Because counts were too low, roughly 18 rarely observed V segments, including chromosome 9 orphons, were left out of the earlier analysis of 587 of the donors. In a later analysis, TCR association rates were found to vary across HLA loci, with the most associated TCRs seen for DRB1 alleles and the fewest for HLA-C alleles. Roughly uniform sequencing depth across donors was assumed in presence/absence analyses, although this assumption may not hold. The classifier was reported to diagnose cytomegalovirus status with high specificity and sensitivity in both the original cohort and the validation cohort. In this cohort, only TCR beta chains were sequenced, and detectable features were limited by the absence of alpha or paired-chain data. Because HLA typing was missing for some donors at each locus, association tests included only the typed subset. A further reported finding was that TCR beta sequences accurately predicted the HLA-A and HLA-B alleles for most subjects in the first cohort. Compared with the approximately 720-donor mean, donors in an Asian-associated ancestry cluster had fewer N-insertions in productive TCRs, according to a later genetic analysis. A cluster of highly shared sequence variants was judged likely to be a technical artifact of the sequencing pipeline. CMV serostatus was the only immune exposure information available for the cohort. A later analysis found that most CMV-associated TCR beta chains appeared HLA-restricted, with HLA associations seemingly driven largely by CMV exposure. A few of the identified cytomegalovirus-associated TCR beta chains were confirmed in vitro to be specific for cytomegalovirus antigens. Linkage disequilibrium might explain the correlated functional status among segregating V segments, but an unknown experimental factor could not be ruled out. According to the authors, the approach could potentially be generalized to other disease states and immunological phenotypes. Most TCR sequences were observed very rarely across donors, whereas some public TCRs were present in many individuals.

The library came from the immunoSEQ multiplex PCR assay. For the multiplex PCR, a mixture combining 60 forward primers for TCR Vbeta segments and 13 reverse primers for TCR Jbeta segments was used. The CDR3 region of rearranged TCR beta genes was amplified from genomic DNA with a multiplex PCR assay. The Illumina HiSeq System was used to sequence the amplified TCR beta libraries as 87-base-pair reads. The source study handled its data this way. In a later analysis, tens of millions of unique TCR beta chains were counted across the approximately 640 repertoires, and approximately 11 million of these chains were shared by at least two donors. A nearest-neighbor algorithm error-corrected the raw reads and collapsed the reads into unique sequences, merging closely related sequences to remove PCR and sequencing errors. V, D and J gene segments were assigned by aligning CDR3 sequences to IMGT reference sequences. For a sequence to be retained, a match of at least six nucleotides to both a V gene segment and a J gene segment was required. Rearrangements were classified as productive when the CDR3 lacked stop codons and remained in frame with V and J, and all other rearrangements were classified as non-productive. CDR3 was defined by IMGT convention, running from the second conserved V-encoded cysteine to the conserved J-encoded phenylalanine. Sequences without an unambiguous match to a single V gene segment were excluded from the earlier analysis of a few hundred of the donors. In an earlier analysis of approximately 610 of the donors, V segments were called functional above 56.7% productive rearrangements and were called segregating when the between-donor standard deviation exceeded 5%. To diagnose cytomegalovirus status from the catalog of TCR beta chain sequences, a statistical classification framework was built. A later analysis assigned V and J genes by comparing TCR nucleotide sequences with IMGT/GENE-DB human TR gene sequences. In a later analysis, CDR3 sequences and most-parsimonious VDJ recombination scenarios were assigned using the TCRdist pipeline. In a later analysis, every TCR beta chain was defined by the combination of its CDR3 amino acid sequence and its V-gene family, and reads without a unique V-gene family were dropped. In a later analysis, 450 to 600 highly shared, low-generation-probability nucleotide sequences were removed to address suspected cross-contamination and a sequencing artifact. For each public chain, a later analysis derived a clonal expansion index from normalized ranks of inferred template counts within each repertoire. In a later analysis, generation probabilities were computed with a VDJ recombination model fitted to out-of-frame rearrangements, and the resulting probabilities were checked against IGoR. A later analysis scored TCR-TCR, TCR-HLA and TCR-CMV co-occurrence with hypergeometric tests, applying a repertoire-size bias correction to TCR pairs. False discovery rates were estimated in a later analysis by permuting HLA or CMV assignments 20 times. A later analysis grouped co-occurring TCRs with DBSCAN, adding TCRdist sequence similarity when clustering within HLA-allele-positive subsets. For co-occurrence clustering, repertoires with fewer than 30,000 or more than 120,000 public chains were excluded, along with roughly five repertoires with anomalous nucleotide sharing. TCRdb obtained this table from immuneACCESS and retained in-frame rearrangements with V and J assigned. These tables miss some clones; where compared with another copy, unresolved V genes account for less than half of the shortfall, and the remainder is unexplained. V, J and clone size are taken as reported in that table, and D and trimming were inferred from the DNA itself. For this sample there are hundreds of thousands of clones; roughly two thirds appear just once. 2% to 2.5% of the sample goes to the ten largest clones.

The TCR sequence derives from a female donor in good health and CMV-seronegative. The sequence is built from TRBV7-2 and TRBJ2-7, with 13 junctional bases fitting TRBD2. Input material: PBMCs. Read as DNA, the sequence is TGTGCCAGCAGCACCGGACTAGCGGGAGACTACGAGCAGTACTTC. Translated, this is CASSTGLAGDYEQYF.